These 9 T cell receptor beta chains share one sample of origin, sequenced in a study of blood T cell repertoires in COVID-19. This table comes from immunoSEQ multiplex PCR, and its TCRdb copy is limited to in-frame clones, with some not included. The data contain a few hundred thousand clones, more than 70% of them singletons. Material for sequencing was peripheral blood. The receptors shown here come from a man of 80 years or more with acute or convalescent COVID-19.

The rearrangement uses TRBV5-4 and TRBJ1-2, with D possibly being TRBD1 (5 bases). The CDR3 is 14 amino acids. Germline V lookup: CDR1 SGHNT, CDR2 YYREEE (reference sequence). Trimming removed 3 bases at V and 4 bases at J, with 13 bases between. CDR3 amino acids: CASSYDGGGYGYTF. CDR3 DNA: TGTGCCAGCAGCTATGACGGCGGGGGCTATGGCTACACCTTC.

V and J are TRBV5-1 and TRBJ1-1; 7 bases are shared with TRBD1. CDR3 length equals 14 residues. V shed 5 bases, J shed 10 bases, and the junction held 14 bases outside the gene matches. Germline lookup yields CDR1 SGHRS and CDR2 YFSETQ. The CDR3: CASRPDRAPLPAFF. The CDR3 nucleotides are TGCGCCAGCAGACCAGACAGGGCCCCCCTTCCAGCTTTCTTT.

The CDR3: CASSGRQVNTGELFF. The CDR3, as DNA: TGTGCCAGCAGCGGTCGACAGGTAAACACCGGGGAGCTGTTTTTT. The chain joins TRBV9 to TRBJ2-2; weak D call: TRBD1 (6 bases). The V gene's germline CDR1 is SGDLS and CDR2 YYNGEE. V gave up 3 bases and J gave up 2 bases, with 11 bases separating them. The CDR3 covers 15 residues.

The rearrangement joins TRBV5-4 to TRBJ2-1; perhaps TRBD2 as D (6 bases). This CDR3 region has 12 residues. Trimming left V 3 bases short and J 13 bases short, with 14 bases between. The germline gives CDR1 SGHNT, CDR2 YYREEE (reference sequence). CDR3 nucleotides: TGTGCCAGCAGCTCACGGGACTCGTCTCAGTTCTTC. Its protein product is CASSSRDSSQFF.

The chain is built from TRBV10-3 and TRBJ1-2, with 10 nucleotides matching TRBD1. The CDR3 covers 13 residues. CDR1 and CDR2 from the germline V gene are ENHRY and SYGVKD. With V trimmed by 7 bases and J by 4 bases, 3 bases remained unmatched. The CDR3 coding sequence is TGTGCCATCATTGGGGACAGGGGCTATGGCTACACCTTC. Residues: CAIIGDRGYGYTF.

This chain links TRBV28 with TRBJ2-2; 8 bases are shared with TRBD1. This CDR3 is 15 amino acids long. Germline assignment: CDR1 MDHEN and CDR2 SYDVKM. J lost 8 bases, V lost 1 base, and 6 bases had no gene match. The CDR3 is CASSLYTGTGGELFF. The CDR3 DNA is TGTGCCAGCAGTTTATATACCGGGACAGGAGGGGAGCTGTTTTTT.

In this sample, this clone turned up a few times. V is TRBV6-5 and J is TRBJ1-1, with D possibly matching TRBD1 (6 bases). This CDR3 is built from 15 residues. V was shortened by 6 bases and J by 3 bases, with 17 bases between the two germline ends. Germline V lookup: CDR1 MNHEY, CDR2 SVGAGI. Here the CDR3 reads CASSRQEAGDTEAFF. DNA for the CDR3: TGTGCCAGCAGCCGACAAGAGGCAGGGGACACTGAAGCTTTCTTT.

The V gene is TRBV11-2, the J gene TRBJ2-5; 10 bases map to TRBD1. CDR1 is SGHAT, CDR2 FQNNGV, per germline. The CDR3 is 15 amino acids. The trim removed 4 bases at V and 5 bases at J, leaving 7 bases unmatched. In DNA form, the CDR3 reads TGTGCCAGCAGCTCCTTGACAGGGGGCGTGGAGACCCAGTACTTC. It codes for CASSSLTGGVETQYF.

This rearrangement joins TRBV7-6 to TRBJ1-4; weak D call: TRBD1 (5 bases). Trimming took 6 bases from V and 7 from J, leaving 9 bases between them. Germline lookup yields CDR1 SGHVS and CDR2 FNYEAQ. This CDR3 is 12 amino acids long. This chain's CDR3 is CASSSGFEKLFF. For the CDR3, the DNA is TGTGCCAGCAGTTCAGGGTTTGAAAAACTGTTTTTT.